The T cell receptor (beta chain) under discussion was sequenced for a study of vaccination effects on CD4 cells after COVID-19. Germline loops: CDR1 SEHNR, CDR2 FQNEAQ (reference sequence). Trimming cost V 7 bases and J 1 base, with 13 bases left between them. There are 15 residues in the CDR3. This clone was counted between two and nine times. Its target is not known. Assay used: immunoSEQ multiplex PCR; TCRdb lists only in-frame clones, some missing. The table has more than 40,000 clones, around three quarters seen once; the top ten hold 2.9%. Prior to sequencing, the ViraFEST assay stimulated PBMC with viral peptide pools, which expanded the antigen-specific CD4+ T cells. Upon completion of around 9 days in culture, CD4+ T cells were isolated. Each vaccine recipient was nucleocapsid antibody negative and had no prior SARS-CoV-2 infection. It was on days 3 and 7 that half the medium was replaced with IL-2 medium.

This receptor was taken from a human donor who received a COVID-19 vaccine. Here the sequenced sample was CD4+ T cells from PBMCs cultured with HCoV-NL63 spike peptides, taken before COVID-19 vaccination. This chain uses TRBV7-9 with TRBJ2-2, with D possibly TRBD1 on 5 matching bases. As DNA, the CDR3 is TGTGCCAGCACCCGTCTAGGGGTGAACACCGGGGAGCTGTTTTTT. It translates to CASTRLGVNTGELFF.